Below, one TCR beta chain is given with its context. The CDR3 has 16 residues. J was trimmed by 7 bases and V by 3 bases; bases with no gene match: 14. The sample originates from a study of technical replicates of blood from a few donors. TCRdb keeps only in-frame clones here, not all; method: immunoSEQ multiplex PCR. The data show more than 45,000 clones, 91% seen once. The sequence was obtained from a human donor in good health. Some clones in this sample may be carry-over from other donors' samples. V gene TRBV23-1 combines with J gene TRBJ2-7; 8 positions match TRBD2. TRBV23-1 is sorted into the ORF group, with uncertain function. The sequenced sample was PBMCs. This chain's CDR3 is CASSHPVSGESREQYF. As DNA, the CDR3 is TGCGCCAGCAGTCACCCCGTTAGCGGGGAATCGAGGGAGCAGTACTTC.